This T cell receptor (beta chain) was sequenced for a study of B cell selection in AIRE deficiency. This table comes from immunoSEQ multiplex PCR, and its TCRdb copy is limited to in-frame clones, with some not included. The sample lists roughly 25,000 clones, around 95% occurring once. Study-level results: With only TCRbeta sequenced, about 37% of shared healthy Treg sequences overlapped Tconv.

V lost 3 bases and J lost 0; bases outside the gene matches: 4. This CDR3 is built from 16 residues. Germline values: CDR1 SEHNR, CDR2 FQNEAQ (reference sequence). A word on this clone: Its specificity is unknown.

Sorting defined conventional CD4 T cells as CD4+CD127+. Controls came from healthy donors unrelated to patients. The specimen was CD4+CD127+ conventional T cells sorted from PBMCs. This sequence was found in a human donor in good health. This sequence joins TRBV7-9 and TRBJ2-3; 9 bases map to TRBD1. The CDR3 spells CASSLAGTGSTDTQYF. CDR3 DNA sequence: TGTGCCAGCAGCTTGGCCGGGACAGGGAGCACAGATACGCAGTATTTT.